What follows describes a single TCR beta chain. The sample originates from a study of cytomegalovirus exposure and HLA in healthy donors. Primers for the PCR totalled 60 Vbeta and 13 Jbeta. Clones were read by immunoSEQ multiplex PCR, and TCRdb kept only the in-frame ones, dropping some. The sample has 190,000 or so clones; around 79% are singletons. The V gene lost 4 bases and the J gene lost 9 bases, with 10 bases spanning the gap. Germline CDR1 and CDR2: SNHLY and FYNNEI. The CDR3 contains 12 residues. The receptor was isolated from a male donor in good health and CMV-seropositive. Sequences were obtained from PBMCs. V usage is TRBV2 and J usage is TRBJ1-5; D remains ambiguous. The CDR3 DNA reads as TGTGCCAGCAGTGGGGAGGTAGCGCCCCAGCATTTT. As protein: CASSGEVAPQHF.